This is a list of T cell receptor beta chains from one sample in a study of beta chain features in type 1 diabetes. Generated by immunoSEQ multiplex PCR, the TCRdb table keeps only in-frame clones and is missing some. The sample lists 350,000 or so clones; 15% to 20% were seen once. The source material was naive CD4+ T cells from blood. The receptor source for this set is a woman between 18 and 29 years old in good health. Both conserved end residues are part of each CDR3. The D gene is left open where the match is weak. The listing skips clone size in some rows; elsewhere it reads once, few, many or a size class.

V	J	size	D	DNA	CDR3
TRBV30	TRBJ2-1	NA	NA	TGTGCCTGGAGTGTAGGGGCGGGGACCTACAATGAGCAGTTCTTC	CAWSVGAGTYNEQFF
TRBV7-3	TRBJ2-5	few	TRBD2	TGTGCCAGCAGCACAAGACTAGCGGGGGAACTGGAAGAGACCCAGTACTTC	CASSTRLAGELEETQYF
TRBV4-2	TRBJ2-1	NA	TRBD2	TGTGCCAGCAGCCAAGGGACTAGCGGGCGGATGCAGTTCTTC	CASSQGTSGRMQFF
TRBV5-1	TRBJ2-1	few	TRBD2	TGCGCCAGCAGCTTGGGACTAGCGGGGTACTCCTACAATGAGCAGTTCTTC	CASSLGLAGYSYNEQFF
TRBV7-2	TRBJ1-2	few	TRBD1	TGTGCCAGCCGCGACAGGGCCTATGGCTACACCTTC	CASRDRAYGYTF
TRBV10-3	TRBJ1-1	few	NA	TGTGCCATCAGTGTAACCGGGGGTGGCACTGAAGCTTTCTTT	CAISVTGGGTEAFF
TRBV16	TRBJ1-1	NA	TRBD1	TGTGCCAGCAGCCCCTTGACAGGGGGAATACAGAACACTGAAGCTTTCTTT	CASSPLTGGIQNTEAFF
TRBV4-3	TRBJ2-3	few	NA	TGCGCCAGCAGCCAACGTGACAGGCCAGATACGCAGTATTTT	CASSQRDRPDTQYF
TRBV7-3	TRBJ1-2	NA	NA	TGTGCCAGCAGCTTCGGATCAGGCCATGGCTACACCTTC	CASSFGSGHGYTF
TRBV29-1	TRBJ2-7	NA	NA	TGCAGCGTTCAAAGAGACGGGATCTACGAGCAGTACTTC	CSVQRDGIYEQYF
TRBV29-1	TRBJ2-3	NA	TRBD1	TGCAGCGTCTTACCGGGACAGGTTCGAGGGACAGATACGCAGTATTTT	CSVLPGQVRGTDTQYF
TRBV5-6	TRBJ1-2	NA	TRBD1	TGTGCCAGCAGGTATCTACAGGGGAGCTATGGCTACACCTTC	CASRYLQGSYGYTF
TRBV10-2	TRBJ1-3	NA	NA	TGCGCCAGCAGTGAGTTCAGGTTGAGCTCTGGAAACACCATATATTTT	CASSEFRLSSGNTIYF
TRBV30	TRBJ1-1	NA	NA	TGTGCCTGGAGTAAAACCGTACAGGGATCTCCTGAAGCTTTCTTT	CAWSKTVQGSPEAFF
TRBV28	TRBJ2-7	few	TRBD2	TGTGCCAGCAGGGCCGGGACTAGCGGTCCCTACGAGCAGTACTTC	CASRAGTSGPYEQYF
TRBV5-6	TRBJ2-2	few	TRBD1	TGTGCCAGCAGCCGCCCGGGACAGGGGGCCACCGGGGAGCTGTTTTTT	CASSRPGQGATGELFF
TRBV9	TRBJ2-7	NA	NA	TGTGCCAGCAGCTTTCGGGAGTCCGACGAGCAGTACTTC	CASSFRESDEQYF
TRBV7-2	TRBJ1-5	NA	NA	TGTGCCAGCAGCTTAATTGGGGGCAGAAGCAATCAGCCCCAGCATTTT	CASSLIGGRSNQPQHF
TRBV7-9	TRBJ1-2	few	TRBD1	TGTGCCAGCAGCCCCGGGACAGAAGCTAACTATGGCTACACCTTC	CASSPGTEANYGYTF
TRBV6-5	TRBJ2-5	few	TRBD1	TGTGCCAGCAGTTACTCGGGACAGGGGGCACAGACCCAGTACTTC	CASSYSGQGAQTQYF
TRBV4-1	TRBJ2-4	NA	TRBD2	TGCGCCAGCAGCCACCTAGGGCGGGGGGCGGACAAAAACATTCAGTACTTC	CASSHLGRGADKNIQYF
TRBV7-9	TRBJ2-5	NA	NA	TGTGCCAGCAGCTTGGGGGGGCGCGAGACCCAGTACTTC	CASSLGGRETQYF
TRBV9	TRBJ1-2	NA	NA	TGTGCCAGCAGCGCACGGGACTATGGCTACACCTTC	CASSARDYGYTF
TRBV29-1	TRBJ1-1	few	NA	TGCAGCGCTACACCACAGGGCGACTCTATCTTT	CSATPQGDSIF
TRBV27	TRBJ1-1	NA	NA	TGTGCCAGCAGTTTCAGGGGCCGAGCTTTCTTT	CASSFRGRAFF
TRBV29-1	TRBJ1-2	once	NA	TGCAGCGTTGAAGGGGCTGGGGGCTACACCTTC	CSVEGAGGYTF
TRBV6-5	TRBJ1-4	few	NA	TGTGCCAGCAGTTACCAGGGTACAACTAATGAAAAACTGTTTTTT	CASSYQGTTNEKLFF
TRBV5-1	TRBJ2-3	few	NA	TGCGCCAGCAGCTTGGAGAGGAGCACAGATACGCAGTATTTT	CASSLERSTDTQYF
TRBV19	TRBJ1-2	NA	NA	TGTGCCAGTAGTAGAGATCCACTCAACTATGGCTACACCTTC	CASSRDPLNYGYTF
TRBV6-5	TRBJ2-3	few	NA	TGTGCCAGCTCCTTTGAGGAGAAGAGCACAGATACGCAGTATTTT	CASSFEEKSTDTQYF
TRBV11-2	TRBJ2-7	NA	TRBD2	TGTGCCAGCAGCTCCCAACTAGCGGGAGGCTCGGAGGAGCAGTACTTC	CASSSQLAGGSEEQYF
TRBV5-1	TRBJ2-1	NA	TRBD1	TGCGCCAGCAGCACCCGGACAGGGAACAATGAGCAGTTCTTC	CASSTRTGNNEQFF
TRBV5-5	TRBJ1-1	few	NA	TGTGCCAGCAGCCTAACCCGGACAGCTATGAACACTGAAGCTTTCTTT	CASSLTRTAMNTEAFF
TRBV5-8	TRBJ1-2	few	NA	TGTGCCAGCAGTATGAGACACGTAGATAACTATGGCTACACCTTC	CASSMRHVDNYGYTF
TRBV18	TRBJ2-4	NA	TRBD1	TGTGCCAGCTCCCCGGGACAGGGAACGAACATTCAGTACTTC	CASSPGQGTNIQYF
TRBV29-1	TRBJ1-4	few	NA	TGCAGCGTCGGGAGCGAGTCGGAAAAACTGTTTTTT	CSVGSESEKLFF